One T cell receptor (beta chain) is described in this entry. This record comes from a study of blood T cell repertoires in COVID-19. Looking at the study overall: Material from acute and convalescent COVID-19 was sourced from the United States, Italy and Spain. Sources were T cells, B-cell-depleted T cells, or PBMCs; the material itself was cDNA or gDNA.

The CDR3 has 13 amino acids. Germline lookup yields CDR1 SGHAT and CDR2 FQNNGV. Trimming shortened V by 5 bases and J by 5 bases, and 10 bases separated the two germline ends. The data were produced by immunoSEQ multiplex PCR, yet TCRdb's version contains in-frame clones alone and is incomplete. The sample has 70,000 to 95,000 clones; 75% to 85% are singletons. The clonotype originates from a human donor in a cohort sampled during active COVID-19. This chain uses TRBV11-2 with TRBJ1-5; D is perhaps TRBD1 (6 bases). The sequencing sample was made of peripheral blood. This CDR3 reads CASSRGAHQPQHF. DNA of the CDR3: TGTGCCAGCAGCCGGGGGGCGCATCAGCCCCAGCATTTT. Combining the CDR3 with reference TRBV11-2 and TRBJ1-5 gives the whole variable domain EAGVAQSPRYKIIEKRQSVAFWCNPISGHATLYWYQQILGQGPKLLIQFQNNGVVDDSQLPKDRFSAERLKGVDSTLKIQPAKLEDSAVYLCASSRGAHQPQHFGDGTRLSIL.